These 30 T cell receptor beta chains were all obtained from the same sample, sequenced in a study of blood T cell repertoires in COVID-19. Libraries were prepared by immunoSEQ multiplex PCR; TCRdb keeps only in-frame clonotypes and omits some of them. Of some 80,000 clones in the sample, roughly 86% were seen once. Sequencing input: peripheral blood. The receptors here all came from a man over 45 with active or convalescent COVID-19.

The V call is TRBV3-1 (or the pseudogene TRBV3-2), the J call TRBJ2-1; a weak D match, TRBD1 (5 bases). In germline, CDR1 is LGHDT, CDR2 YNNKEL (reference sequence). V was cut by 4 bases and J by 2 bases, with 9 bases left in between. This CDR3 has 14 amino acids. CDR3 region: CASSRGAPYNEQFF. The CDR3 coding sequence is TGTGCCAGCAGCCGTGGGGCACCCTACAATGAGCAGTTCTTC.

Here the CDR3 DNA reads TGCGCCAGCAGTGACTATAGCAATCAGCCCCAGCATTTT. Amino acid sequence: CASSDYSNQPQHF. The gene calls are TRBV10-2 and TRBJ1-5; D is undetermined. The CDR3 extends over 13 amino acids. The germline V gene encodes CDR1 WSHSY and CDR2 SAAADI. Deletions cut 3 bases from V and 0 bases from J, with 3 bases between.

The V call is TRBV29-1, the J call TRBJ1-4; 10 bases are shared with TRBD1. The CDR3 length is 13 residues. Germline trimming cut 7 bases from V and 8 bases from J; bases unmatched to any gene: 7. Per the germline V gene, CDR1 is SQVTM and CDR2 is ANQGSEA. The CDR3 nucleotides read TGCAGCGGTGCGGGACAGGGGTTAGAAAAACTGTTTTTT. Protein sequence: CSGAGQGLEKLFF.

The rearrangement links TRBV6-5 to TRBJ1-4; TRBD1 matches 8 bases. This CDR3 region has 15 residues. The germline gives CDR1 MNHEY, CDR2 SVGAGI. The J segment lost 3 bases and the V segment lost 6 bases, leaving 6 bases of the junction unmatched. The CDR3 loop reads CASRSTGGPNEKLFF. In DNA form, the CDR3 reads TGTGCCAGCAGATCCACAGGGGGTCCTAATGAAAAACTGTTTTTT.

This chain connects TRBV5-1 to TRBJ2-5, with a weak D call TRBD2 (6 bases). The CDR3 is made up of 14 amino acids. V lost 5 bases, J lost 5 bases, and 16 bases lay in between. In germline, CDR1 is SGHRS, CDR2 YFSETQ. Here the CDR3 reads CASSIAEGRETQYF. The CDR3 nucleotides read TGCGCCAGCAGTATCGCGGAGGGAAGGGAGACCCAGTACTTC. The whole variable domain, filled in from reference TRBV5-1 and TRBJ2-5, reads KAGVTQTPRYLIKTRGQQVTLSCSPISGHRSVSWYQQTPGQGLQFLFEYFSETQRNKGNFPGRFSGRQFSNSRSEMNVSTLELGDSALYLCASSIAEGRETQYFGPGTRLLVL.

The rearrangement uses TRBV4-3 and TRBJ1-4; 7 bases map to TRBD1. This CDR3 has 14 amino acids. Germline trimming cut 3 bases from V and 6 bases from J; bases unmatched to any gene: 4. CDR1 is LGHNA and CDR2 is YSLEER in the germline V gene. The CDR3 spells CASSQDRLDEKLFF. CDR3 DNA: TGCGCCAGCAGCCAGGACAGGCTCGATGAAAAACTGTTTTTT.

J is TRBJ2-3 and V is TRBV5-1, with D unresolved. Trimming took 5 bases from V and 1 from J, leaving 5 bases between them. This CDR3 is built from 12 residues. CDR1 and CDR2 (germline): SGHRS, YFSETQ. The DNA for the CDR3 is TGCGCCAGCAGGTCAGGCACAGATACGCAGTATTTT. Translation gives CASRSGTDTQYF.

The gene calls are TRBV2 and TRBJ2-2; 10 bases are a match to TRBD2. J lost 7 bases, V lost 2 bases, and 4 bases had no gene match. Germline CDR1 SNHLY, CDR2 FYNNEI. CDR3 length equals 15 residues. The CDR3 sequence is CASSETSGEVGELFF. The CDR3 nucleotides are TGTGCCAGCAGTGAAACTAGCGGGGAGGTCGGGGAGCTGTTTTTT.

This clone was picked up one time. This sequence joins TRBV7-6 and TRBJ2-5; maybe TRBD2 (6 bases). V was trimmed by 0 bases and J by 1 base, leaving 9 bases between them. The germline gives CDR1 SGHVS, CDR2 FNYEAQ. This CDR3 has 15 residues. DNA for the CDR3: TGTGCCAGCAGCTTAGCGGCGACTAGCCAAGAGACCCAGTACTTC. This translates into CASSLAATSQETQYF.

The chain carries TRBV7-8 and TRBJ1-5, with D possibly TRBD1 on 6 matching bases. CDR3 length equals 14 residues. Germline V CDR1 and CDR2: SGHVS, FQNEAQ. Trimming pared 5 bases from V and 7 bases from J, leaving 15 bases between. CDR3 sequence (DNA): TGTGCCAGCAGCACAGGACAGTTCGTGCAGCCCCAGCATTTT. This gives the protein CASSTGQFVQPQHF.

The chain links TRBV7-9 to TRBJ1-5, with D hard to call. With 0 bases removed from V and 3 bases from J, the gap between germline ends came to 9 bases. Germline CDR1 is SEHNR and CDR2 is FQNEAQ (reference sequence). There are 15 residues in the CDR3. CDR3 protein: CASSLALGPNQPQHF. The CDR3 DNA follows: TGTGCCAGCAGCTTAGCTCTGGGCCCCAATCAGCCCCAGCATTTT.

This chain connects TRBV25-1 to TRBJ2-7; D perhaps matches TRBD1 (5 bases). This CDR3 is 14 amino acids long. Trimming took 3 bases from V and 4 from J, leaving 13 bases between them. Germline V gene data show CDR1 as MGHDK and CDR2 as SYGVNS. The CDR3 nucleotides read TGTGCCAGCAGTGAGGGGCCTAAGGTATACGAGCAGTACGTC. This encodes CASSEGPKVYEQYV.

This chain connects TRBV28 to TRBJ1-1, with D hard to call. This CDR3 contains 11 residues. Between the trimmed V and J ends, which lost 6 bases and 4 bases, there was a span of 6 bases. Germline V CDR1 and CDR2: MDHEN, SYDVKM. In nucleotides, the CDR3 is TGTGCCAGCAGCCGGGGCACTGAAGCTTTCTTT. This codes for CASSRGTEAFF.

The genes are TRBV6-1 and TRBJ1-1; the D is unclear. This CDR3 contains 15 residues. Germline CDR1 and CDR2: MNHNS and SASEGT. The V and J ends lost 2 bases and 1 base respectively, with 11 bases between them. The CDR3, as DNA: TGTGCCAGCAGTGAAATGGGCAGTGCGAACACTGAAGCTTTCTTT. Translating it yields CASSEMGSANTEAFF.

The rearrangement joins TRBV5-1 to TRBJ1-2; D gene uncertain. Trimming removed 3 bases from V and 0 bases from J, with 12 bases in between. From germline, CDR1 is SGHRS and CDR2 YFSETQ. The CDR3 runs to 15 residues. The DNA of the CDR3 is TGCGCCAGCAGCTCTCGGGGTCCCCCTAACTATGGCTACACCTTC. This translates into CASSSRGPPNYGYTF.

The chain carries TRBV3-1 (or the pseudogene TRBV3-2) and TRBJ1-1; tentatively, D is TRBD1 (6 bases). Trimming stripped 0 bases from V and 1 base from J, with 9 bases between. Looked up from germline, CDR1 is LGHDT and CDR2 is YNNKEL (reference sequence). CDR3 length: 15 amino acids. The CDR3 DNA is TGTGCCAGCAGCCAAGATGGCAGGGGGAACACTGAAGCTTTCTTT. As protein: CASSQDGRGNTEAFF.

The rearrangement uses TRBV19 and TRBJ1-6; maybe TRBD1 (5 bases). The length of the CDR3 is 15 residues. Germline CDR1 is LNHDA and CDR2 is SQIVND (reference sequence). V dropped 5 bases and J dropped 6 bases, with 14 bases sitting between them. CDR3 DNA: TGTGCCAGTAGTGCCCCACAGGTGTTTAATTCACCCCTCCACTTT. This translates into CASSAPQVFNSPLHF.

Concerning this clone itself: The sample carries other DNA sequences with the same CDR3. In nucleotides, the CDR3 is TGCGCCAGCAGCTTGTCTAGCTCCTACAATGAGCAGTTCTTC. This sequence encodes CASSLSSSYNEQFF. The J gene is TRBJ2-1, the V gene TRBV5-1; D is undetermined. The CDR3 is 14 amino acids. Deletions cut 1 base from V and 0 bases from J, with 5 bases between. Germline CDR1 and CDR2: SGHRS and YFSETQ.

The CDR3 region is CASTVAGGLYTGELFF. CDR3 in DNA: TGTGCCAGCACGGTAGCGGGGGGGCTTTACACCGGGGAGCTGTTTTTT. The chain couples TRBV2 to TRBJ2-2, with 11 bases fitting TRBD2. The germline CDR1 and CDR2 sequences are SNHLY and FYNNEI. This CDR3 contains 16 residues. V trimming: 7 bases; J trimming: 3 bases; junction bases outside the gene matches: 7.

The J gene is TRBJ2-1, the V gene TRBV9; D unresolved. The V end lost 5 bases, the J end lost 0 bases, and 12 bases lay between the germline ends. The germline V gene encodes CDR1 SGDLS and CDR2 YYNGEE. The CDR3 runs 15 residues. As DNA, the CDR3 is TGTGCCAGCAGTACGGTCGGTAACTCCTACAATGAGCAGTTCTTC. This codes for CASSTVGNSYNEQFF.

The gene calls are TRBV30 and TRBJ2-7, with D possibly TRBD1 on 5 matching bases. The CDR3 has 14 amino acids. V lost 2 bases and J lost 3, with 14 bases in between. Germline loops: CDR1 GTSNPN, CDR2 SVGIG (reference sequence). For the CDR3, the DNA is TGTGCCTGGAGTCCTCAAGGGGTCCGCTACGAGCAGTACTTC. Amino acid sequence: CAWSPQGVRYEQYF.

Here the CDR3 reads CASSGGTAQETQYF. CDR3 nucleotides: TGTGCCAGCAGCGGGGGGACAGCCCAAGAGACCCAGTACTTC. This chain joins TRBV5-5 and TRBJ2-5; tentative D call: TRBD1 (7 bases). The CDR3 consists of 14 residues. V was cut by 4 bases and J by 1 base, with 11 bases left in between. Germline CDR1 reads SGHKS; CDR2 reads YYEKEE (reference sequence).

This chain links TRBV19 with TRBJ2-2; 11 positions match TRBD1. The CDR3 contains 17 residues. CDR1 LNHDA and CDR2 SQIVND come from the germline V gene (reference sequence). J gave up 4 bases and V 7 bases, and 11 bases lay outside the gene matches. Here the CDR3 reads CASTTYPGQGGTGELFF. CDR3 DNA sequence: TGTGCCAGTACCACATACCCGGGACAGGGGGGCACCGGGGAGCTGTTTTTT.

CDR3 nucleotide sequence: TGCGCCAGCAGCTTTTCGACATATAGCTCCTACGAGCAGTACTTC. Translating it yields CASSFSTYSSYEQYF. The gene calls are TRBV5-1 and TRBJ2-7, with D uncertain. The CDR3 has 15 amino acids. Trimming left V 2 bases short and J 0 bases short, with 12 bases between. Germline V gives CDR1 SGHRS, CDR2 YFSETQ. The full variable domain, its missing parts supplied by reference TRBV5-1 and TRBJ2-7, is KAGVTQTPRYLIKTRGQQVTLSCSPISGHRSVSWYQQTPGQGLQFLFEYFSETQRNKGNFPGRFSGRQFSNSRSEMNVSTLELGDSALYLCASSFSTYSSYEQYFGPGTRLTVT.

This sequence joins TRBV5-1 and TRBJ2-3, with D unclear. Trimming stripped 5 bases from V and 6 bases from J, with 7 bases between. The CDR3 loop spans 11 amino acids. Germline V gene lookup returns CDR1 SGHRS and CDR2 YFSETQ. CDR3 nucleotides: TGCGCCAGCAGATCCTCGGATACGCAGTATTTT. It encodes CASRSSDTQYF.

The V call is TRBV9, the J call TRBJ1-2, with D hard to call. V gave up 0 bases and J gave up 2 bases, with 11 bases separating them. CDR1 SGDLS and CDR2 YYNGEE come from the germline V gene. The CDR3 is made up of 15 amino acids. The CDR3 region is CASSVGYSYNYGYTF. CDR3 nucleotide sequence: TGTGCCAGCAGCGTAGGATATAGTTACAACTATGGCTACACCTTC.

The V call is TRBV30, the J call TRBJ1-5, with D unresolved. This CDR3 is built from 13 residues. Trimming took off 0 bases at V and 3 bases at J, with 6 bases between the two ends. Germline CDR1 is GTSNPN and CDR2 is SVGIG (reference sequence). The CDR3: CAWSVRDNQPQHF. For the CDR3, the DNA is TGTGCCTGGAGTGTACGGGACAATCAGCCCCAGCATTTT.

This clone was observed once. The chain couples TRBV19 to TRBJ1-3; maybe TRBD1 (6 bases). The CDR3 length is 16 residues. Germline CDR1 LNHDA, CDR2 SQIVND (reference sequence). V dropped 1 base and J dropped 2 bases, with 12 bases sitting between them. CDR3 region: CASSIGSTGTGNTIYF. CDR3 nucleotides: TGTGCCAGTAGTATAGGTTCCACAGGGACTGGAAACACCATATATTTT.

This clone has a single count. Other DNA sequences from this sample encode an identical CDR3 as well. The V gene is TRBV7-2, the J gene TRBJ2-3; 10 bases fit TRBD2. Germline values: CDR1 SGHTA, CDR2 FQGNSA. This CDR3 spans 16 amino acids. Germline trimming cut 1 base from V and 2 bases from J; bases unmatched to any gene: 3. CDR3 coding DNA: TGTGCCAGCAGCTTAGGGCTAGCGGGGGTCACAGATACGCAGTATTTT. Translated, it gives CASSLGLAGVTDTQYF.

The genes are TRBV7-7 and TRBJ2-1; 8 bases agree with TRBD2. The germline CDR1 and CDR2 sequences are SSHAT and FNYEAQ (reference sequence). The CDR3 covers 15 residues. The ends lost 2 bases at V and 8 bases at J; junction bases unmatched: 8. The CDR3 spells CASSLLGGAVDEQFF. CDR3 bases: TGTGCCAGCAGCTTACTCGGGGGGGCCGTCGATGAGCAGTTCTTC. Full variable domain (missing parts from reference TRBV7-7 and TRBJ2-1): GAGVSQSPRYKVTKRGQDVTLRCDPISSHATLYWYQQALGQGPEFLTYFNYEAQPDKSGLPSDRFSAERPEGSISTLTIQRTEQRDSAMYRCASSLLGGAVDEQFFGPGTRLTVL.